This passage covers 27 T cell receptor beta chains from one sample sequenced in a study of T cells after yellow fever vaccination. One entry per CDR3 protein, called by TCRdb with MiXCR from the 5' RACE reads. The sample has roughly 350,000 distinct CDR3 sequences, approximately 4% seen once. The sequencing here drew on PBMCs, taken 5 days after the yellow fever booster vaccination. The receptors were gathered from a man younger than 35 who received the YFV17D yellow fever vaccine.

This clonotype was observed many times. This chain joins TRBV5-1 and TRBJ2-3; D is undetermined. The V gene lost 3 bases and the J gene lost 5 bases, with 13 bases spanning the gap. Looked up from germline, CDR1 is SGHRS and CDR2 is YFSETQ. The CDR3 length is 14 residues. CDR3 nucleotide sequence: TGCGCCAGCAGCTCCGAGCCCCAGCAAGATACGCAGTATTTT. It encodes CASSSEPQQDTQYF.

This chain joins TRBV11-2 and TRBJ2-7; either TRBD1 or TRBD2 may supply D (5 bases each). This CDR3 is built from 15 residues. V was shortened by 1 base and J by 0 bases, with 10 bases between the two germline ends. Germline V gene data show CDR1 as SGHAT and CDR2 as FQNNGV. The CDR3 nucleotides read TGTGCCAGCAGCTTAGCCGCAGGGAGCTCCTACGAGCAGTACGTC. Its protein is CASSLAAGSSYEQYV.

This clonotype was recorded at least ten times. The CDR3 DNA reads TGTGCCAGCAGCTTAATGGCGGGGGCCTACAATGAGCAGTTCTTC. This codes for CASSLMAGAYNEQFF. This rearrangement joins TRBV7-2 to TRBJ2-1, with 7 bases aligning to TRBD2. Trimming cost V 2 bases and J 2 bases; bases outside gene matches: 3. Per the germline V gene, CDR1 is SGHTA and CDR2 is FQGNSA. The CDR3 runs 15 residues.

V is TRBV5-4 and J is TRBJ2-1; possible D gene TRBD2, 6 bases. The V end was cut by 4 bases, the J end by 9 bases, with 11 bases between. This CDR3 has 12 residues. Germline V gene data show CDR1 as SGHNT and CDR2 as YYREEE (reference sequence). CDR3: CASSRQRAEQFF. DNA for the CDR3: TGTGCCAGCAGCCGACAGCGGGCTGAGCAGTTCTTC.

This clonotype showed up many times. The chain joins TRBV9 to TRBJ2-5, with D perhaps TRBD1 or TRBD2 (5 bases each). Germline assignment: CDR1 SGDLS and CDR2 YYNGEE. The CDR3 is 13 residues long. Trimming removed 1 base at V and 3 bases at J, with 7 bases between. The chain's CDR3 is CASSVRDEETQYF. In nucleotides, the CDR3 is TGTGCCAGCAGCGTACGGGACGAAGAGACCCAGTACTTC.

This clonotype was found many times. The chain has TRBV24-1 and TRBJ2-1; D ambiguous. Germline CDR1 KGHDR, CDR2 SFDVKD. V lost 3 bases, J lost 8 bases, and 7 bases lay in between. This CDR3 is built from 12 residues. CDR3 sequence reads: CATSDLRYEQFF. CDR3 nucleotides: TGTGCCACCAGTGATCTTAGGTATGAGCAGTTCTTC.

This clonotype has ten or more counts. The chain links TRBV20-1 to TRBJ2-3; 10 positions agree with TRBD2. Germline V CDR1 and CDR2: DFQATT, SNEGSKA (reference sequence). J was trimmed by 5 bases and V by 5 bases; bases with no gene match: 10. The length of the CDR3 is 15 residues. CDR3 nucleotide sequence: TGCAGTGCTGCAGACAGCGGGGGGGCGGGAGATACGCAGTATTTT. This translates into CSAADSGGAGDTQYF.

The chain recombines TRBV7-9 with TRBJ2-5, with a tentative D call TRBD2 (5 bases). V lost 4 bases and J lost 1, with 10 bases in between. Germline CDR1 is SEHNR and CDR2 is FQNEAQ (reference sequence). The length of the CDR3 is 14 residues. The CDR3 DNA follows: TGTGCCAGCAGCTCGGGCGGACTCCAAGAGACCCAGTACTTC. It translates to CASSSGGLQETQYF.

The CDR3 loop reads CASSLDLPGETEAFF. CDR3 sequence (DNA): TGTGCCAGCAGCTTGGACCTACCCGGGGAAACTGAAGCTTTCTTT. V is TRBV7-3 and J is TRBJ1-1; D gene unclear. The V end lost 3 bases, the J end lost 5 bases, and 16 bases lay between the germline ends. This CDR3 region has 15 residues. The germline V gene encodes CDR1 SGHTA and CDR2 FQGTGA.

This clonotype was seen more than once but under ten times. The chain has TRBV14 and TRBJ1-1, with a tentative D call TRBD1 (5 bases). The germline V gene encodes CDR1 SGHDN and CDR2 FVKESK. The CDR3 spans 14 residues. V lost 2 bases and J 5 bases, leaving 12 bases between the germline ends. The CDR3 here is CASSQRGGYTEAFF. CDR3 sequence (DNA): TGTGCCAGCAGCCAAAGGGGTGGGTATACTGAAGCTTTCTTT.

The chain has TRBV6-2 or TRBV6-3 and TRBJ2-1; D not resolved. This CDR3 is built from 12 residues. V lost 7 bases, J lost 7 bases, and 11 bases lay in between. Germline loops: CDR1 MNHEY, CDR2 SVGEGT. The CDR3 sequence: CASMGPGNEQFF. The CDR3 bases are TGTGCCAGCATGGGCCCCGGGAATGAGCAGTTCTTC.

This clonotype was recorded many times. The V gene is TRBV7-9, the J gene TRBJ2-3; 15 nucleotides agree with TRBD2. V lost 4 bases to trimming and J lost 0 bases; unmatched junction nucleotides: 2. Germline V CDR1 and CDR2: SEHNR, FQNEAQ (reference sequence). CDR3 length equals 17 residues. In DNA form, the CDR3 reads TGTGCCAGCAGCTCCGGGACTAGCGGGGGGAGCACAGATACGCAGTATTTT. Its translation is CASSSGTSGGSTDTQYF.

This clonotype was seen only a few times. J is TRBJ1-2 and V is TRBV15; D uncertain. Per the germline V gene, CDR1 is LNHNV and CDR2 is YYDKDF (reference sequence). Deletions cut 0 bases from V and 3 bases from J, with 8 bases between. The CDR3 spans 14 residues. Written as DNA, the CDR3 is TGTGCCACCAGCAGAGAAGCGCAAGACTATGGCTACACCTTC. This encodes CATSREAQDYGYTF.

The chain recombines TRBV20-1 with TRBJ1-3, with TRBD1 identical over 7 bases. This CDR3 contains 14 residues. J was trimmed by 3 bases and V by 5 bases; bases with no gene match: 7. Germline V gene sequence: CDR1 DFQATT, CDR2 SNEGSKA (reference sequence). The CDR3 sequence: CSAPRDSFGNTIYF. DNA for the CDR3: TGCAGTGCTCCCCGGGACAGTTTTGGAAACACCATATATTTT.

In this sample, this clonotype turned up a few times. The chain links TRBV10-3 to TRBJ2-7, with 13 positions matching TRBD2. V shed 11 bases, J shed 6 bases, and the junction held 10 bases outside the gene matches. The length of the CDR3 is 14 residues. Germline CDR1 is ENHRY and CDR2 is SYGVKD. The CDR3 nucleotides are TGTGCCGCCGGGACTAGCGGGGTCTCGGGCGAGCAGTACTTC. This sequence encodes CAAGTSGVSGEQYF.

This rearrangement joins TRBV19 to TRBJ1-5; D is unresolved. CDR1 and CDR2 from the germline V gene are LNHDA and SQIVND (reference sequence). The CDR3 contains 12 residues. Trimming cost V 8 bases and J 6 bases, with 11 bases left between them. In nucleotides, the CDR3 is TGTGCCAGTTCGGTGTCACGTCAGCCCCAGCATTTT. Translated: CASSVSRQPQHF. The entire variable domain, with the rest obtained from reference TRBV19 and TRBJ1-5, is as follows: DGGITQSPKYLFRKEGQNVTLSCEQNLNHDAMYWYRQDPGQGLRLIYYSQIVNDFQKGDIAEGYSVSREKKESFPLTVTSAQKNPTAFYLCASSVSRQPQHFGDGTRLSIL.

This clonotype was picked up many times. CDR3 in DNA: TGTGCCAGCAGCTTAAGCGGGGGGGGAAATGAGCAGTTCTTC. This gives the protein CASSLSGGGNEQFF. The chain joins TRBV11-2 to TRBJ2-1; TRBD2 aligns across 10 bases. The CDR3 runs to 14 residues. CDR1 is SGHAT, CDR2 FQNNGV, per germline. V shed 2 bases, J shed 7 bases, and the junction held 2 bases outside the gene matches.

V usage is TRBV9 and J usage is TRBJ2-5; 11 nucleotides match TRBD2. Germline CDR1 is SGDLS and CDR2 is YYNGEE. V lost 3 bases, J lost 5 bases, and 0 bases stayed unmatched. This CDR3 is built from 13 residues. CDR3 bases: TGTGCCAGCAGCGGGACTAGCGGGGAGACCCAGTACTTC. Translating gives CASSGTSGETQYF.

This clonotype has only a few counts. At one boundary the junction diverges from the germline segment, which might be a read error. J is TRBJ2-1 and V is TRBV5-1, with D tentatively TRBD1 or TRBD2 (6 bases each). Looked up from germline, CDR1 is SGHRS and CDR2 is YFSETQ. This CDR3 region has 16 residues. CDR3 sequence reads: CASRLDGGARYDEQFF. CDR3 nucleotides: TGCGCCAGCAGGTTGGACGGGGGCGCAAGGTATGATGAGCAGTTCTTC.

This clonotype was picked up many times. This chain connects TRBV5-1 to TRBJ2-5; possible D gene TRBD2, 5 bases. The CDR3 covers 13 residues. The V gene's germline CDR1 is SGHRS and CDR2 YFSETQ. V lost 3 bases to trimming and J lost 1 base, with 7 bases between them. The CDR3 region is CASSSGVQETQYF. The CDR3 DNA reads TGCGCCAGCAGCTCCGGGGTCCAAGAGACCCAGTACTTC.

The chain couples TRBV12-3 or TRBV12-4 to TRBJ1-1; the D is unclear. V gave up 4 bases and J gave up 11 bases, with 20 bases separating them. This CDR3 is built from 14 residues. CDR3 nucleotides: TGTGCCAGCAGTTCCCTGGATAGGTCCTCCGAGGCTTTCTTT. As protein: CASSSLDRSSEAFF.

The chain carries TRBV10-3 and TRBJ2-5; D unresolved. CDR1 is ENHRY and CDR2 is SYGVKD in the germline V gene. Trimming left V 4 bases short and J 5 bases short, with 11 bases between. The CDR3 length is 13 residues. CDR3 protein: CAISVPLRETQYF. CDR3 coding DNA: TGTGCCATCAGTGTCCCCCTTCGGGAGACCCAGTACTTC.

This clonotype was counted many times. The genes are TRBV5-1 and TRBJ2-7; 8 bases line up with TRBD1. CDR3 length: 14 residues. Germline V gene data show CDR1 as SGHRS and CDR2 as YFSETQ. The CDR3 region has the DNA TGCGCCAGCAGCTTGACCTCCGGGACAGGCACATTGTTCGTC. Translating it yields CASSLTSGTGTLFV.

The rearrangement uses TRBV7-9 and TRBJ2-7, with D possibly being TRBD1 or TRBD2 (5 bases each). Germline CDR1 is SEHNR and CDR2 is FQNEAQ (reference sequence). CDR3 length equals 14 residues. V shed 5 bases and J shed 0 bases, with 11 bases lying between them. The CDR3 loop is CASSPGAYSYEQYF. Here the CDR3 DNA reads TGTGCCAGCAGCCCCGGGGCCTACTCCTACGAGCAGTACTTC.

This clonotype was counted ten times or more. The gene calls are TRBV5-1 and TRBJ2-5, with 8 bases matching TRBD1. Per the germline V gene, CDR1 is SGHRS and CDR2 is YFSETQ. With 5 bases clipped from V and 10 bases from J, the junction kept 10 bases outside the gene matches. CDR3 size: 13 residues. CDR3 protein: CASSRDRMTDQYF. The DNA for the CDR3 is TGCGCCAGCAGTCGGGACAGGATGACAGACCAGTACTTC.

This clonotype was seen a few times. This chain joins TRBV5-4 and TRBJ2-2; possible D gene TRBD2, 6 bases. The V end lost 10 bases, the J end lost 0 bases, and 13 bases lay between the germline ends. CDR1 is SGHNT and CDR2 is YYREEE in the germline V gene (reference sequence). The length of the CDR3 is 14 residues. In DNA, the CDR3 is TGTGCCGTACGGAGGGAACCGAACACCGGGGAGCTGTTTTTT. This encodes CAVRREPNTGELFF.

Only a few counts were recorded for this clonotype. This CDR3 reads CAIKEATDTQYF. The CDR3 DNA reads TGTGCCATCAAGGAGGCCACAGATACGCAGTATTTT. This chain uses TRBV10-3 with TRBJ2-3; D perhaps matches TRBD2 (5 bases). Trimming took 7 bases from V and 2 from J, leaving 7 bases between them. The germline V gene has CDR1 ENHRY and CDR2 SYGVKD. The CDR3 has 12 amino acids.